This T cell receptor (beta chain) is from a study of cytomegalovirus exposure and HLA in healthy donors. General observations from the study: It was only CMV serostatus that was available as immune exposure information.

Primers for the PCR totalled 60 Vbeta and 13 Jbeta. Measured with immunoSEQ multiplex PCR; TCRdb has only the in-frame clones, and not every one. The top ten hold approximately 0.69% of the sample, which has around 180,000 clones, about 80% seen once. It was healthy bone marrow donors who served as donors. This clone was picked up one time. No antigen is known for it. What was sequenced was PBMCs. The clonotype comes from a woman aged 40 to 49 in good health and CMV-seronegative.

CDR3 DNA sequence: TGTGCCAGCAGCGATAGCGGGACACCAGATACGCAGTATTTT. This codes for CASSDSGTPDTQYF. The chain carries TRBV9 and TRBJ2-3, with 8 bases identical to TRBD2. The CDR3 has 14 amino acids. With 3 bases clipped from V and 4 bases from J, the junction kept 4 bases outside the gene matches. The germline V gene encodes CDR1 SGDLS and CDR2 YYNGEE.